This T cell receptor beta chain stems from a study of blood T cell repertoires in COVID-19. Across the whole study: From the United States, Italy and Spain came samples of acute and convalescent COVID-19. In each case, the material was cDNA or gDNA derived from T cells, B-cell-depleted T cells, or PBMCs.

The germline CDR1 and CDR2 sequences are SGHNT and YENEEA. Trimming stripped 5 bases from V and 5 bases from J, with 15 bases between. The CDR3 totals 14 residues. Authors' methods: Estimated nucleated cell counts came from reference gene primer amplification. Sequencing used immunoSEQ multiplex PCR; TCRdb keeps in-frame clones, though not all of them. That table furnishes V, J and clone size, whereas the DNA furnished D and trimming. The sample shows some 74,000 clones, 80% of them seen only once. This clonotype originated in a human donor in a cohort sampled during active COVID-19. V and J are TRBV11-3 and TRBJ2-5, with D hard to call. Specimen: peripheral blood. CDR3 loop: CASSLLMYPETQYF. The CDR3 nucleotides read TGTGCCAGCAGCCTACTAATGTACCCCGAGACCCAGTACTTC.